These T cell receptor beta chains were read from a single sample in a study of T cells after yellow fever vaccination. TCRdb itself ran the 5' RACE reads through MiXCR, one entry per CDR3 protein. The sample includes some 390,000 distinct CDR3 sequences, 15% to 20% of them seen just once. Sequencing was performed on PBMCs, taken before the yellow fever booster vaccination. The receptors were sampled from a man between 18 and 29 years old who received the YFV17D yellow fever vaccine. CDR3s include the opening cysteine and the closing phenylalanine or tryptophan. Fields, in order: clone size, CDR3 length, D gene, V gene, J gene, CDR3 protein, CDR3 DNA. A D gene is named only where the DNA matches it firmly. For some rows the clone size is stated as once, few or many, or as a class when expanded; others skip it.

size: -
length: 13
D: -
V: TRBV5-5
J: TRBJ1-1
CDR3: CASSKYTPPEAFF
DNA: TGTGCCAGCAGCAAGTACACTCCGCCTGAAGCTTTCTTT

size: -
length: 13
D: -
V: TRBV5-6
J: TRBJ2-1
CDR3: CASSLFPGNEQFF
DNA: TGTGCCAGCAGCTTATTTCCGGGAAATGAGCAGTTCTTC

size: few
length: 12
D: -
V: TRBV6-5
J: TRBJ2-7
CDR3: CASGPRAREQYF
DNA: TGTGCCAGCGGCCCCAGGGCACGGGAGCAGTACTTC

size: few
length: 13
D: -
V: TRBV27
J: TRBJ2-5
CDR3: CASRGRVQETQYF
DNA: TGTGCCAGCAGGGGCCGGGTCCAAGAGACCCAGTACTTC

size: many
length: 13
D: -
V: TRBV5-1
J: TRBJ2-7
CDR3: CASSFGQSYEQYF
DNA: TGCGCCAGCAGCTTCGGACAGTCCTACGAGCAGTACTTC

size: few
length: 15
D: TRBD1
V: TRBV7-2
J: TRBJ1-2
CDR3: CASSLSTGTGGGYTF
DNA: TGTGCCAGCAGCTTATCGACCGGGACAGGGGGCGGCTACACCTTC

size: -
length: 15
D: TRBD1
V: TRBV4-2
J: TRBJ2-3
CDR3: CASSQGQGATDTQYF
DNA: TGTGCCAGCAGCCAAGGACAGGGGGCTACAGATACGCAGTATTTT

size: few
length: 14
D: TRBD2
V: TRBV4-2
J: TRBJ2-1
CDR3: CASSPERGLNEQFF
DNA: TGTGCCAGCAGCCCCGAGCGGGGGCTTAATGAGCAGTTCTTC

size: few
length: 14
D: TRBD1
V: TRBV5-1
J: TRBJ1-2
CDR3: CASSPRSSGGGYTF
DNA: TGCGCCAGCAGCCCAAGATCCTCAGGGGGAGGCTACACCTTC

size: -
length: 14
D: -
V: TRBV7-9
J: TRBJ1-2
CDR3: CASSLVEGVDGYTF
DNA: TGTGCCAGCAGCTTAGTTGAGGGAGTCGATGGCTACACCTTC

size: -
length: 15
D: TRBD2
V: TRBV5-4
J: TRBJ2-1
CDR3: CASSLRAGGSNEQFF
DNA: TGTGCCAGCAGCTTGAGGGCGGGGGGGTCCAATGAGCAGTTCTTC

size: once
length: 16
D: TRBD1
V: TRBV7-2
J: TRBJ2-5
CDR3: CASSFFRTGGRETQYF
DNA: TGTGCCAGCAGCTTTTTTCGGACAGGGGGGCGAGAGACCCAGTACTTC

size: -
length: 13
D: -
V: TRBV7-6
J: TRBJ2-2
CDR3: CASSLTGRGELFF
DNA: TGTGCCAGCAGCTTGACGGGGAGGGGGGAGCTGTTTTTT

size: few
length: 17
D: TRBD1
V: TRBV12-3/TRBV12-4
J: TRBJ1-3
CDR3: CATQGGTGFHSGNTIYF
DNA: TGTGCCACCCAAGGCGGGACAGGGTTTCACTCTGGAAACACCATATATTTT

size: few
length: 12
D: -
V: TRBV29-1
J: TRBJ2-7
CDR3: CSVTTLSYEQYF
DNA: TGCAGCGTTACGACACTCTCCTACGAGCAGTACTTC

size: few
length: 15
D: -
V: TRBV7-2
J: TRBJ2-2
CDR3: CASIQDSANTGELFF
DNA: TGTGCCAGCATACAGGACAGCGCGAACACCGGGGAGCTGTTTTTT